This T cell receptor beta chain emerged from a study of shared clonotypes between healthy human individuals. General study findings and limits: The naive CD4 repertoires of several donors were compared, and approximately 5% of clonotypes were shared. The genetic and exposure-history diversity represented was limited by few donors.

This clone is a singleton in its sample. What it binds is unknown. J lost 10 bases, V lost 1 base, and 10 bases had no gene match. CDR3 size: 15 residues. Germline V gene lookup returns CDR1 SGHRS and CDR2 YFSETQ. Profiled with immunoSEQ multiplex PCR; TCRdb holds only in-frame clones, not every one. The profile shows about 590,000 clones, around 95% of them singletons. As defined, naive CD8 cells were CD45RO-negative and positively selected for CCR7, with terminally differentiated effector memory CD45RA+ cells excluded. Every donor was a Caucasian adult from Nashville, Tennessee. The clonotype originates from a woman in her thirties in good health. The specimen was naive CD8+ T cells sorted from blood. The genes are TRBV5-1 and TRBJ2-1, with 8 bases that match TRBD2. CDR3 in DNA: TGCGCCAGCAGCTTGTGGCTTGGTAGCGGGAAGGAGCAGTTCTTC. Translation: CASSLWLGSGKEQFF.